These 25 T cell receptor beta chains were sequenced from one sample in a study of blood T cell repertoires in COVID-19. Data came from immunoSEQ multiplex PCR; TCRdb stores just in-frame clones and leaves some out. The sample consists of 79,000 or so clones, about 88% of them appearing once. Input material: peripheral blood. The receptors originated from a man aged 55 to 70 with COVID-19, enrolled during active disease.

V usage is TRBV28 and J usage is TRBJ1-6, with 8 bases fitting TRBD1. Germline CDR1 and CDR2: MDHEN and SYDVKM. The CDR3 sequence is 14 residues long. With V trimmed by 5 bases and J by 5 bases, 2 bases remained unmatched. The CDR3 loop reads CASSPTGDNSPLHF. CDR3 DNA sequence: TGTGCCAGCAGTCCGACAGGGGATAATTCACCCCTCCACTTT.

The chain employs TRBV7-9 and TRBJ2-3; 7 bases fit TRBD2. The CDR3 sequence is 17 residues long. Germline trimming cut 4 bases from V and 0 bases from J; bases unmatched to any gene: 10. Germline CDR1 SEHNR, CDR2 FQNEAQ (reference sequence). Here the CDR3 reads CASSWPDISGSTDTQYF. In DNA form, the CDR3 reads TGTGCCAGCAGCTGGCCGGATATTAGCGGGAGCACAGATACGCAGTATTTT.

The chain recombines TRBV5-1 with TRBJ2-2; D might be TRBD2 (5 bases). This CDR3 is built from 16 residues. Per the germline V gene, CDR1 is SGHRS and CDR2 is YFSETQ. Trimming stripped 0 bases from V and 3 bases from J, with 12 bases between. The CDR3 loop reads CASSLASGRDTGELFF. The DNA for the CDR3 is TGCGCCAGCAGCTTGGCTTCTGGGCGGGACACCGGGGAGCTGTTTTTT.

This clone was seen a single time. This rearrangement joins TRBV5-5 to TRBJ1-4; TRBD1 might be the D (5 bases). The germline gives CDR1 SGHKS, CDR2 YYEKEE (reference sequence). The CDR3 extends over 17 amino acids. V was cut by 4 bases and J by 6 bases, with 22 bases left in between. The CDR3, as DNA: TGTGCCAGCAGCCGATATTTCCGGGGGAATTCGGATGAAAAACTGTTTTTT. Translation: CASSRYFRGNSDEKLFF.

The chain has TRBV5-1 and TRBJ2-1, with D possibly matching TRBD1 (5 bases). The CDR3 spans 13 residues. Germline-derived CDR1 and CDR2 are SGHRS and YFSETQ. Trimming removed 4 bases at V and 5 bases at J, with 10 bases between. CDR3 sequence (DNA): TGCGCCAGCAGCGACCAGGGAAACAATGAGCAGTTCTTC. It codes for CASSDQGNNEQFF.

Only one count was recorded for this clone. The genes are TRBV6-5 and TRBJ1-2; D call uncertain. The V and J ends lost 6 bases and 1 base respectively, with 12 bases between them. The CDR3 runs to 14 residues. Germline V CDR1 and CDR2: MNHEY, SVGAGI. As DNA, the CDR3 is TGTGCCAGCAGGCTACAGTCGAATAACTATGGCTACACCTTC. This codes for CASRLQSNNYGYTF.

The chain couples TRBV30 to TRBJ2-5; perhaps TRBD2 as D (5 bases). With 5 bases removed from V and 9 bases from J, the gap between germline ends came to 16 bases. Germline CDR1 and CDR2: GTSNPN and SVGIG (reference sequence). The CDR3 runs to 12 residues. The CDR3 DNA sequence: TGTGCCTGGGGCGGCTCGCGGGCGGCCCAGTACTTC. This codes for CAWGGSRAAQYF.

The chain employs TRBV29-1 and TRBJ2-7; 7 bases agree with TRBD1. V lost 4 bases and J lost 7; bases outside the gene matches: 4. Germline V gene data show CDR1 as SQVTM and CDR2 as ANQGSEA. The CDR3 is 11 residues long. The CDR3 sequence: CSVGGQNEQYF. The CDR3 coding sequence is TGCAGCGTTGGGGGACAGAATGAGCAGTACTTC.

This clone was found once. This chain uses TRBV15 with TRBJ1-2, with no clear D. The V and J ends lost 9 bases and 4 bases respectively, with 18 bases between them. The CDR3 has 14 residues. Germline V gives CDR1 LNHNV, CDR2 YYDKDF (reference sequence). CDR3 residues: CATRGLGNIYGYTF. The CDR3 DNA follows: TGTGCCACGCGAGGACTGGGTAACATCTATGGCTACACCTTC. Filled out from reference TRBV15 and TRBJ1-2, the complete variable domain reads DAMVIQNPRYQVTQFGKPVTLSCSQTLNHNVMYWYQQKSSQAPKLLFHYYDKDFNNEADTPDNFQSRRPNTSFCFLDIRSPGLGDTAMYLCATRGLGNIYGYTFGSGTRLTVV.

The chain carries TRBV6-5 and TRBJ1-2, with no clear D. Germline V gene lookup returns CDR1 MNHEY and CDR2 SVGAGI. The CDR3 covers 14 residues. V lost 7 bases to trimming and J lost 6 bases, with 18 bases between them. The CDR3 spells CASINTPTQDGYTF. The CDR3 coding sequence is TGTGCCAGCATAAATACCCCAACCCAGGATGGCTACACCTTC.

CDR3 sequence (DNA): TGTGCCAGTACGGCGCAGGGGTGGGGCACTGAAGCTTTCTTT. Translating it yields CASTAQGWGTEAFF. The V gene is TRBV19, the J gene TRBJ1-1; D is possibly TRBD1 (6 bases). Germline CDR1 reads LNHDA; CDR2 reads SQIVND (reference sequence). The V gene lost 7 bases and the J gene lost 4 bases, with 16 bases spanning the gap. The CDR3 runs to 14 residues.

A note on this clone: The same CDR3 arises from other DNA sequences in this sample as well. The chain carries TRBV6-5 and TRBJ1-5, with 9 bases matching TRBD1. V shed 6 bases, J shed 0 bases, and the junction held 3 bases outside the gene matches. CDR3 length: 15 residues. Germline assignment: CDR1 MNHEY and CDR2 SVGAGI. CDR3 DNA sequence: TGTGCCAGCAGCTCGGACAGGGGTAGCAATCAGCCCCAGCATTTT. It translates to CASSSDRGSNQPQHF.

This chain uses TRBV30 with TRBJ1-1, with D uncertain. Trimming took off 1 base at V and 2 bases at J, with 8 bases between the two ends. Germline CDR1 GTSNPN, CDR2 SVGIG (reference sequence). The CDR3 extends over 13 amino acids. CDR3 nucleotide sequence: TGTGCCTGGAGTGCGACTGTAAACACTGAAGCTTTCTTT. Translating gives CAWSATVNTEAFF.

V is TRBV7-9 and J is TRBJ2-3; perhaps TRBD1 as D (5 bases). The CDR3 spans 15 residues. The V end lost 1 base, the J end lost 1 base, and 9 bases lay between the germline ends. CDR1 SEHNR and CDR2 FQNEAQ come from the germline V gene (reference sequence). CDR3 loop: CASSLEIGGTDTQYF. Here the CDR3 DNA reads TGTGCCAGCAGCTTAGAAATAGGGGGCACAGATACGCAGTATTTT.

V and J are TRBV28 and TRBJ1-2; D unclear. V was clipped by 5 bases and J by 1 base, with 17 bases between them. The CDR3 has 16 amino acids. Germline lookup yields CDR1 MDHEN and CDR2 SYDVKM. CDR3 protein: CASSPPGGRDNYGYTF. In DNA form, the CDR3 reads TGTGCCAGCAGTCCGCCGGGCGGACGGGATAACTATGGCTACACCTTC.

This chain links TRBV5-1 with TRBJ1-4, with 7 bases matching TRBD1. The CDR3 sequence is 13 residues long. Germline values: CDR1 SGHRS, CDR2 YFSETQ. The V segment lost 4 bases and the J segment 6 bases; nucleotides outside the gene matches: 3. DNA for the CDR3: TGCGCCAGCAGCGGGGACAGCTATGAAAAACTGTTTTTT. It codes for CASSGDSYEKLFF.

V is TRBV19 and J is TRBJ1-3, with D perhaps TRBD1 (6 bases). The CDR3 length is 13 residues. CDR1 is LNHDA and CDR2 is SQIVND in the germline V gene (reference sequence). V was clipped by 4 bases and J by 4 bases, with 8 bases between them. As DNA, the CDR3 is TGTGCCAGTAGTACAGGGGTAGGAAACACCATATATTTT. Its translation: CASSTGVGNTIYF.

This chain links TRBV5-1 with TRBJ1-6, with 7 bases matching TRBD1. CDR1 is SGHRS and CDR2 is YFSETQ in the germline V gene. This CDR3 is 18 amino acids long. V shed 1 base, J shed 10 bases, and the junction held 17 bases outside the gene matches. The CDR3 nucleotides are TGCGCCAGCAGCTTGACCAAAACAGGGGCTGACTTTGGATCACCCCTCCACTTT. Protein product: CASSLTKTGADFGSPLHF.

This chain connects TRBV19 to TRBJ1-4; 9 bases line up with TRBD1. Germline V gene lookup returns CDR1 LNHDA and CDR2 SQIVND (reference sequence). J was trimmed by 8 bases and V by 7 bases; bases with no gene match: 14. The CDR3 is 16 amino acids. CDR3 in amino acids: CASMDTGGARWEKLFF. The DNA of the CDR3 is TGTGCCAGTATGGATACAGGGGGCGCAAGGTGGGAAAAACTGTTTTTT.

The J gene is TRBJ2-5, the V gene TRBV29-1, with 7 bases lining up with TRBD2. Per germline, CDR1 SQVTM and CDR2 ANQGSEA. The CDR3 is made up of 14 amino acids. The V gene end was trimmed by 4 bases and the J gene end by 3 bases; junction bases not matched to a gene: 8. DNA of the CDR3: TGCAGCGTTGCGGGAGGTGGGGGGGAAGAGACCCAGTACTTC. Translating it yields CSVAGGGGEETQYF.

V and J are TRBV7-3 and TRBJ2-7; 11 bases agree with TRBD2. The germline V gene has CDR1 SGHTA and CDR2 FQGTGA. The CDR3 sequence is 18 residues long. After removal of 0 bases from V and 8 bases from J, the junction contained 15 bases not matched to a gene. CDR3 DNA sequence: TGTGCCAGCAGCTTAACGACTCTAGCGGGAGGCCGAGAGGGGAAGCAGTACTTC. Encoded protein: CASSLTTLAGGREGKQYF.

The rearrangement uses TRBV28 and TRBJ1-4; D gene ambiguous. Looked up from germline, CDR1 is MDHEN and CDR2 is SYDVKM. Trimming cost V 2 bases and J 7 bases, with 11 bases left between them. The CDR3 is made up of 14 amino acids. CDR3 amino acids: CASSLAGLREKLFF. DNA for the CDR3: TGTGCCAGCAGTTTAGCGGGTCTGCGTGAAAAACTGTTTTTT.

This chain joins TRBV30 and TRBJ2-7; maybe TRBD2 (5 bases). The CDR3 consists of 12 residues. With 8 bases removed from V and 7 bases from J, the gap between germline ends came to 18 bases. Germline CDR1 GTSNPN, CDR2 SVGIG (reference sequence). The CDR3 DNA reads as TGTGCCCAGCGGACGGTACGACGGGAGCAGTACTTC. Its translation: CAQRTVRREQYF.

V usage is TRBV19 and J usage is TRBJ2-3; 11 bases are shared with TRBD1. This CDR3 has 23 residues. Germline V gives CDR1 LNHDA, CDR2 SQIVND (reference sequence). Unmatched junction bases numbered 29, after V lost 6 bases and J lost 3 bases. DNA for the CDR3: TGTGCCAGTAGCCCTACGGGAACCTACGGGACAGGGGGTAGTACGACCTCTACAGATACGCAGTATTTT. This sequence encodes CASSPTGTYGTGGSTTSTDTQYF.

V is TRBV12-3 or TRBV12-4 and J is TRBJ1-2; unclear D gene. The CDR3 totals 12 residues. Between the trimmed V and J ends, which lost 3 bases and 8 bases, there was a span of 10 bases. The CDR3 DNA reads TGTGCCAGCAGTTTGGTGGGCCAGGGCTACACCTTC. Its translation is CASSLVGQGYTF.